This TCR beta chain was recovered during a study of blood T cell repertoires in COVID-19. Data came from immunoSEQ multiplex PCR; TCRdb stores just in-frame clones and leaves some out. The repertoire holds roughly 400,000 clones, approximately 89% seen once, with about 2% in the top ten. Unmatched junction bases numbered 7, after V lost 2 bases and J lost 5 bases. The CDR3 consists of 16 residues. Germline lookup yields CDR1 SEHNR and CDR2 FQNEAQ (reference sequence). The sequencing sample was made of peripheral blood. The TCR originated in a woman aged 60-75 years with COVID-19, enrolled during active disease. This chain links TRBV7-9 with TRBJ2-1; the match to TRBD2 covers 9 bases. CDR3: CASSLYPSGIDNEQFF. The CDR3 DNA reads TGTGCCAGCAGCTTATATCCTAGCGGGATAGACAATGAGCAGTTCTTC.